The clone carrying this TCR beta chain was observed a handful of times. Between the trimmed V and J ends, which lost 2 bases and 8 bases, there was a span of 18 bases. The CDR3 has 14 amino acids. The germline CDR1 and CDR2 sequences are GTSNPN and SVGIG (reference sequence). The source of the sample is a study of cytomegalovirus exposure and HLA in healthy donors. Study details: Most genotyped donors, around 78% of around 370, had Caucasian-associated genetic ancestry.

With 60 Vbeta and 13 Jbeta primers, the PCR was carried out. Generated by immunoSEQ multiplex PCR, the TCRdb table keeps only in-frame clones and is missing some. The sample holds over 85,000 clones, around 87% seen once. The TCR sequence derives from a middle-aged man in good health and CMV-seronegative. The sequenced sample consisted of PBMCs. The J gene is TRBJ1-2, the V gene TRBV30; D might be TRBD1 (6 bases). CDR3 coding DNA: TGTGCCTGGAGTCCCCAGACAGGCGGTGGGGGCTACACCTTC. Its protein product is CAWSPQTGGGGYTF.